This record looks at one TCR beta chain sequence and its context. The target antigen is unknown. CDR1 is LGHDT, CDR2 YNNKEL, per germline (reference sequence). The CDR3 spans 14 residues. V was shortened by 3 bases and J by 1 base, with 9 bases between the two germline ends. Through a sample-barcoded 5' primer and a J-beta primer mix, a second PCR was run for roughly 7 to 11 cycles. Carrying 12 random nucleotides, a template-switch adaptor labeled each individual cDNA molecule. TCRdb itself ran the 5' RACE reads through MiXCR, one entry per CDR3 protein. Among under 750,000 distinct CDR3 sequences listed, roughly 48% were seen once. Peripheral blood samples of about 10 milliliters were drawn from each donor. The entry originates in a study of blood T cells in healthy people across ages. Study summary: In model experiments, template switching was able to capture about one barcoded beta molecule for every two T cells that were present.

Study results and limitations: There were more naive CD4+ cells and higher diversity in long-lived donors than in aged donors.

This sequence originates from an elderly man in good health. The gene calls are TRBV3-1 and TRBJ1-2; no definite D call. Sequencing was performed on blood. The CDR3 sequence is CASSQSQDNYGYTF. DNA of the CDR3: TGTGCCAGCAGCCAGTCGCAGGATAACTATGGCTACACCTTC.